Below are 2 T cell receptor beta chains sequenced from a single sample in a study of glioma-infiltrating T cells. The iRepertoire nested amplicon-rescue multiplex PCR amplified TCR alpha and beta CDR3s from RNA. MiXCR was run by TCRdb on the multiplex PCR reads, yielding one entry per CDR3 protein. The data hold 90,000 to 110,000 distinct CDR3 sequences, with less than 30% observed a single time. The sample comprised glioma tissue, nonneoplastic brain tissue, or PBMCs (not recorded which). Source of these receptors: a human donor with low-grade glioma or glioblastoma, undergoing nonglioma brain surgery, or in good health (not recorded which).

As concerns this clonotype: A read error may be the cause here, since a much bigger clone is one base away. The chain combines TRBV19 with TRBJ1-5; TRBD1 agrees at 12 bases. CDR1 and CDR2 (germline): LNHDA, SQIVND (reference sequence). The junction had 9 bases not matched to a gene; V was cut back by 7 bases and J by 8 bases. This CDR3 spans 15 amino acids. CDR3: CASTGDRGQGKPQHF. DNA for the CDR3: TGTGCCAGTACAGGGGACAGGGGGCAGGGAAAGCCCCAGCATTTT.

This clonotype was detected ten times or more. The chain combines TRBV2 with TRBJ1-5, with D perhaps matching TRBD1 (6 bases). This CDR3 is 15 amino acids long. Germline lookup yields CDR1 SNHLY and CDR2 FYNNEI. With 6 bases removed from V and 2 bases from J, the gap between germline ends came to 14 bases. The CDR3 DNA sequence: TGTGCCAGCAGCCTAGCCAGGACAGGCAATCAGCCCCAGCATTTT. It specifies CASSLARTGNQPQHF.